This TCR beta chain was sequenced in a study of T cells in Graves' hyperthyroidism and ophthalmopathy. Amplification of TCR beta CDR3 regions used RNA as the template. First-round RT-PCR targeting the TCR CDR3 was performed with the HTBI primer set. TCRdb fed the multiplex PCR reads into MiXCR, producing one record per CDR3 protein. The table has approximately 690,000 distinct CDR3 sequences, less than 25% seen once. Deletions cut 5 bases from V and 2 bases from J, with 21 bases between. From germline, CDR1 is PRHDT and CDR2 FYEKMQ (reference sequence). The CDR3 runs to 17 residues. The chain combines TRBV13 with TRBJ2-5; D is possibly TRBD2 (6 bases). Sequences were obtained from blood. This receptor was taken from a man aged 25-45 years with Graves' ophthalmopathy. The CDR3 DNA is TGTGCCAGCAGCCCGGAGGGCCCGGGACGCGATCAAGAGACCCAGTACTTC. It yields the protein CASSPEGPGRDQETQYF.